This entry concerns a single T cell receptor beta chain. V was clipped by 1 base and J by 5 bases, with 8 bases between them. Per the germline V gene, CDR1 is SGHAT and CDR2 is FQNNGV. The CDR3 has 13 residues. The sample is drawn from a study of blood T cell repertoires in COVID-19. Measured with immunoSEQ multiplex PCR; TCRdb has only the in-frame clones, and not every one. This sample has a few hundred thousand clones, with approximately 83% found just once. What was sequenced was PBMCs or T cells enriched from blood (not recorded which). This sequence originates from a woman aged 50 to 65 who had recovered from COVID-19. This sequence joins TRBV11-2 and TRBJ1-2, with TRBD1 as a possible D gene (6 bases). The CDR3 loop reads CASSLAQGYGYTF. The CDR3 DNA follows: TGTGCCAGCAGCTTAGCGCAGGGGTATGGCTACACCTTC. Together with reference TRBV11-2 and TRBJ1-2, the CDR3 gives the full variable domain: EAGVAQSPRYKIIEKRQSVAFWCNPISGHATLYWYQQILGQGPKLLIQFQNNGVVDDSQLPKDRFSAERLKGVDSTLKIQPAKLEDSAVYLCASSLAQGYGYTFGSGTRLTVV.